This entry concerns a single T cell receptor (beta chain). This clonotype was found many times. The antigen it binds to is not known. Base qualities are not provided; no much larger clone lies one nucleotide away. The data originate from a study of CD8 T cells in ankylosing spondylitis (TCRdb year 2017). As for the study more broadly: To find TCR variants linked to disease, the study profiled T cell receptor beta repertoires in ankylosing spondylitis patients and healthy donors. In total, the full study cohort was made up of roughly 110 healthy donors and more than 20 ankylosing spondylitis patients. Samples of peripheral blood were taken, and for ankylosing spondylitis patients, synovial fluid was collected as well.

Overall results and qualifications from the work: Blood from ankylosing spondylitis patients appeared to be characterized by a TCR beta motif composed of about eight highly homologous amino acid variants. A CD8+ phenotype was shown by the disease-linked clones, which were found at relatively low frequencies in peripheral blood. Some motif variants had previously been reported in the synovial fluid and blood of reactive arthritis patients, which suggests shared mechanisms of disease initiation. The disease-linked clones were reported to be significantly enriched in matched synovial fluid samples from ankylosing spondylitis patients.

The run used an Illumina HiSeq 2500. Quantitative 5'-RACE with molecular barcodes was the method used to prepare the TCR beta libraries. The paper's data handling went like this. Disease-linked TCR variants were identified with a new computational method built on a probabilistic model of VDJ rearrangement. The public sequencing data were trimmed at Q25 with fastp and processed into clonotypes with MiXCR by TCRdb, which kept only in-frame beta chains. CDR3 protein duplicates are merged, each entry listing the most common genes and DNA. TCRdb's processing, not the authors' own work, is the source of the V and J calls. Present in this sample are around 490,000 distinct CDR3 sequences, about 5.2% of which were seen just once. Around 3.5% of the sample is in the top ten clones. Taken from the germline V gene, the CDR1 and CDR2 loops are SGDLS and YYNGEE. Ends trimmed: V by 0 bases, J by 4 bases; bases unmatched to a gene: 7. There are 15 amino acids in the CDR3, from cysteine to phenylalanine inclusive. The DNA shown is the 45-base CDR3, in frame from base 1.

The source is a male donor with ankylosing spondylitis. The chain employs TRBV9 and TRBJ2-7; TRBD1 matches 7 bases in the middle. The specimen sequenced was blood, either unsorted or a sorted T cell fraction (not recorded which). The nucleotide sequence is given as TGTGCCAGCAGCGTAGCCCCCGGGACAGCATACGAGCAGTACTTC. Its amino acids are CASSVAPGTAYEQYF.